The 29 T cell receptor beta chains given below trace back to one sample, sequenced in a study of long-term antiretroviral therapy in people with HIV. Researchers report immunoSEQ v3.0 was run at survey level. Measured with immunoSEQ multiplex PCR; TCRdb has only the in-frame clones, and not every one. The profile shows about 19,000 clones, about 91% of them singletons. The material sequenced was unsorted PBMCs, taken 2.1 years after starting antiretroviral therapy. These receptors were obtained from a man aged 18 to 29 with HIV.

CDR3 DNA sequence: TGTGCCAGCAGCTTATATCGACTGGGACTCCGATCCTACGAGCAGTACTTC. As protein: CASSLYRLGLRSYEQYF. The chain combines TRBV7-2 with TRBJ2-7; TRBD2 is a possible D gene (6 bases). Germline V gives CDR1 SGHTA, CDR2 FQGNSA. The CDR3 loop spans 17 amino acids. Trimming stripped 2 bases from V and 1 base from J, with 18 bases between.

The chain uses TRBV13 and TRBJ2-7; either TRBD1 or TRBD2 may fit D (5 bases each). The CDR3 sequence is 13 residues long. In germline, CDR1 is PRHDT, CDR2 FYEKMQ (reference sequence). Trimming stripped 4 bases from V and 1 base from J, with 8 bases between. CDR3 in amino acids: CASSSGASYEQYF. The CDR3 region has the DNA TGTGCCAGCAGCTCCGGGGCGTCCTACGAGCAGTACTTC.

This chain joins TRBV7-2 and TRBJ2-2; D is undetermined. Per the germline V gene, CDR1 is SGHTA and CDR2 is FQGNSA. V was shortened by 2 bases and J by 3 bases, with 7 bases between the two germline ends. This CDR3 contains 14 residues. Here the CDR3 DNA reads TGTGCCAGCAGCTTACTATCCTACACCGGGGAGCTGTTTTTT. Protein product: CASSLLSYTGELFF.

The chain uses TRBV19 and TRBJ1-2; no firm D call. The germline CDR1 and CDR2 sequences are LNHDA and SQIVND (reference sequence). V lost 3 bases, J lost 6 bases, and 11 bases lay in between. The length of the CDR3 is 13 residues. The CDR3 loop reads CASSIASKNGYTF. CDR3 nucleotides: TGTGCCAGTAGTATCGCGTCCAAGAATGGCTACACCTTC.

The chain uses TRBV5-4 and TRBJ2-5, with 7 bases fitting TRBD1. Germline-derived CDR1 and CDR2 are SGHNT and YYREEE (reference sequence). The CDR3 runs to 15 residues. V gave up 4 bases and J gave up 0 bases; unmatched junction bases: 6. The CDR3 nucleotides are TGTGCCAGCAGCGTCGGACAGGCCCACCAAGAGACCCAGTACTTC. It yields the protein CASSVGQAHQETQYF.

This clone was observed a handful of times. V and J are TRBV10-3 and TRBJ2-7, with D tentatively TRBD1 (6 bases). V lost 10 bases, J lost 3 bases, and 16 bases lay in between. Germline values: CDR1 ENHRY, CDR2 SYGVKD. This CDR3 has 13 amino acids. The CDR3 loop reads CATRQEAIYEQYF. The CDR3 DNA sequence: TGTGCCACCCGACAGGAGGCAATCTACGAGCAGTACTTC.

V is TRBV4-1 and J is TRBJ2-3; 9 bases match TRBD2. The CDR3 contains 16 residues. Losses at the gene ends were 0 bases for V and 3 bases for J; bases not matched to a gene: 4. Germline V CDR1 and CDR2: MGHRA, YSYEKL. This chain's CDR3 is CASSQDPAGGTDTQYF. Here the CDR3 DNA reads TGCGCCAGCAGCCAAGACCCAGCGGGAGGAACAGATACGCAGTATTTT.

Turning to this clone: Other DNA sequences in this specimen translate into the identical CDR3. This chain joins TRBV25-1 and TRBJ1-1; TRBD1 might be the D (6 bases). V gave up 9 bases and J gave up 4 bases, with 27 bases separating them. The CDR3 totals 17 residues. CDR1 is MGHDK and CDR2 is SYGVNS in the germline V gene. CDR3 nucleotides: TGTGCCAGTAACGGCGGCTGGACAGCCCTCGGGGGCACTGAAGCTTTCTTT. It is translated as CASNGGWTALGGTEAFF.

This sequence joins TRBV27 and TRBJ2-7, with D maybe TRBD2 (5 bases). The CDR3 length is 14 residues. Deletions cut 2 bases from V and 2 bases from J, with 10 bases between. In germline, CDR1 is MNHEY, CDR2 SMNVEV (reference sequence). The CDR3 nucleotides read TGTGCCAGCAGTTTAAAGGGAGTCCCCTACGAGCAGTACTTC. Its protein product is CASSLKGVPYEQYF.

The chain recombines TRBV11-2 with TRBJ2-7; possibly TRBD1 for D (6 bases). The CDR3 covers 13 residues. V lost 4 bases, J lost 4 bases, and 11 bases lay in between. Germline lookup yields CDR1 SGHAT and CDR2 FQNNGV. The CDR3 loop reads CASSSTQGYEQYF. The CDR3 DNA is TGTGCCAGCAGCTCTACACAGGGTTACGAGCAGTACTTC.

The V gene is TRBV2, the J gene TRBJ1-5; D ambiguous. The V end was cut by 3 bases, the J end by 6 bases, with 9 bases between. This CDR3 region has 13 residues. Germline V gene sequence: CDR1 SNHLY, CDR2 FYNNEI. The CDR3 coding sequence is TGTGCCAGCAGTGAGGCCTGGGGTCAGCCCCAGCATTTT. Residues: CASSEAWGQPQHF.

CDR3 nucleotide sequence: TGTGAAAGAGTGGTGCTTTCCTTTACCGGGGAGCTGTTTTTT. Amino acid sequence: CERVVLSFTGELFF. The chain uses TRBV10-3 and TRBJ2-2; no definite D call. CDR3 length: 14 residues. Germline V gene sequence: CDR1 ENHRY, CDR2 SYGVKD.

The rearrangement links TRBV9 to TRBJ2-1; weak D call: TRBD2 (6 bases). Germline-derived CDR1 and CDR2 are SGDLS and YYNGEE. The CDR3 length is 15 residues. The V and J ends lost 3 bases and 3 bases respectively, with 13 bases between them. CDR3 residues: CASSARLGVYNEQFF. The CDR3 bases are TGTGCCAGCAGCGCCCGACTAGGGGTCTACAATGAGCAGTTCTTC.

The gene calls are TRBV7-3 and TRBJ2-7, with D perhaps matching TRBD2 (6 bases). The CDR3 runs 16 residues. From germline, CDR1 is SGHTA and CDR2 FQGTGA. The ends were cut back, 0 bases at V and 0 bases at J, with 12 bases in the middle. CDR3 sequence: CASSLTGGRGSYEQYF. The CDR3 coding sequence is TGTGCCAGCAGCTTAACGGGAGGCCGGGGCTCCTACGAGCAGTACTTC.

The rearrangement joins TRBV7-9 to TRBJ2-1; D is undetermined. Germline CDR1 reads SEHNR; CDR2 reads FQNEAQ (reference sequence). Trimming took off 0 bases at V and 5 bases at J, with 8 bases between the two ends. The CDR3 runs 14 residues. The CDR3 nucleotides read TGTGCCAGCAGCTTAGCTGGCAGTCACAATGAGCAGTTCTTC. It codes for CASSLAGSHNEQFF. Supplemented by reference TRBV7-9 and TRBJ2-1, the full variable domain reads DTGVSQNPRHKITKRGQNVTFRCDPISEHNRLYWYRQTLGQGPEFLTYFQNEAQLEKSRLLSDRFSAERPKGSFSTLEIQRTEQGDSAMYLCASSLAGSHNEQFFGPGTRLTVL.

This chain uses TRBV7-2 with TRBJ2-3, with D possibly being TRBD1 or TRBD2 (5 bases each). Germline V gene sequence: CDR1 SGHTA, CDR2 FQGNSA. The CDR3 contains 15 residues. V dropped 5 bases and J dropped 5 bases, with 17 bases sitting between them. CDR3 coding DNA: TGTGCCAGCAGCCTCCGGGGCTTTGCCCAAGATACGCAGTATTTT. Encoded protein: CASSLRGFAQDTQYF.

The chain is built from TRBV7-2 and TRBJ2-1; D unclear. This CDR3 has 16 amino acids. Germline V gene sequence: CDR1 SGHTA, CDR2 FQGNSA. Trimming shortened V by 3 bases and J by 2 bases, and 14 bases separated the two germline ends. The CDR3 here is CASSFRQARTYNEQFF. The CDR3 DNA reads TGTGCCAGCAGCTTCCGCCAAGCCCGTACCTACAATGAGCAGTTCTTC.

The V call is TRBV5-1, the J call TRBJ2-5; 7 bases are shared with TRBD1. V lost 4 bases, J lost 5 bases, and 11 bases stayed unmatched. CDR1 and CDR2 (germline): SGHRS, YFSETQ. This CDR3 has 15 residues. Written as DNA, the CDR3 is TGCGCCAGCAGCATCCCGGGACAGCAAGTCGAGACCCAGTACTTC. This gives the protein CASSIPGQQVETQYF.

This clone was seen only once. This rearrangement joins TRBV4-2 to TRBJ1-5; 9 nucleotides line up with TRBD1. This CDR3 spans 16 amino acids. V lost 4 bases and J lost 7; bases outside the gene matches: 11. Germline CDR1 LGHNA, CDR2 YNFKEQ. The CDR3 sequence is CASSPLPGQGLQPQHF. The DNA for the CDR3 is TGTGCCAGCAGCCCATTGCCGGGACAGGGACTCCAGCCCCAGCATTTT.

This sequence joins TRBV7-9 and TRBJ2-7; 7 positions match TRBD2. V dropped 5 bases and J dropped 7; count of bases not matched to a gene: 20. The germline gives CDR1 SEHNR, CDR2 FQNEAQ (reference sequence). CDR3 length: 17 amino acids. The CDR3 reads CASSRGEKTSVAEEQYF. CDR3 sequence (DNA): TGTGCCAGCAGCCGGGGGGAAAAGACTAGTGTCGCGGAAGAGCAGTACTTC.

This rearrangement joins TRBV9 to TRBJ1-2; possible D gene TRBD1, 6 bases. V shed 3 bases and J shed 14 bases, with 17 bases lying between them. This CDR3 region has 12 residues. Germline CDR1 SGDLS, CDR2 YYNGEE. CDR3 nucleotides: TGTGCCAGCAGCGCGTCCCAGGGGACGTTAACCTTC. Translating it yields CASSASQGTLTF.

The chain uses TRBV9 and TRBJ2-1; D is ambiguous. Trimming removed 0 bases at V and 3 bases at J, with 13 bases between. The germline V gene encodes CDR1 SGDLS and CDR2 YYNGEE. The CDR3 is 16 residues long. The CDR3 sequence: CASSVEAEPYYNEQFF. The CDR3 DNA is TGTGCCAGCAGCGTAGAGGCAGAGCCTTACTACAATGAGCAGTTCTTC.

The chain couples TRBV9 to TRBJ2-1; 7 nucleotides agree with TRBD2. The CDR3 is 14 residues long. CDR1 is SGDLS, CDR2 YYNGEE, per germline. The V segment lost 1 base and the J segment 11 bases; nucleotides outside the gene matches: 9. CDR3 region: CASSVLGTNVKQFF. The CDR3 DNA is TGTGCCAGCAGCGTACTCGGGACTAATGTTAAGCAGTTCTTC.

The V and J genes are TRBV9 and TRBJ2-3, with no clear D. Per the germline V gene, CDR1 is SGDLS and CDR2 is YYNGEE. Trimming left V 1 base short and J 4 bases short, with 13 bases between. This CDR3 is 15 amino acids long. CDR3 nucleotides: TGTGCCAGCAGCGTAAGGGCGGCAGTTGCAGATACGCAGTATTTT. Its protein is CASSVRAAVADTQYF. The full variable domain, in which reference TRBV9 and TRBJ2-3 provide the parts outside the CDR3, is DSGVTQTPKHLITATGQRVTLRCSPRSGDLSVYWYQQSLDQGLQFLIQYYNGEERAKGNILERFSAQQFPDLHSELNLSSLELGDSALYFCASSVRAAVADTQYFGPGTRLTVL.

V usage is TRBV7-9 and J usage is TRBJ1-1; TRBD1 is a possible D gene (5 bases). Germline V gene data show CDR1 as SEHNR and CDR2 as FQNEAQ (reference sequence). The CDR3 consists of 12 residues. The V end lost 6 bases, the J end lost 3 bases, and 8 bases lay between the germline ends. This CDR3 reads CASSRGYTEAFF. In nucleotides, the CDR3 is TGTGCCAGCAGTCGGGGGTACACTGAAGCTTTCTTT.

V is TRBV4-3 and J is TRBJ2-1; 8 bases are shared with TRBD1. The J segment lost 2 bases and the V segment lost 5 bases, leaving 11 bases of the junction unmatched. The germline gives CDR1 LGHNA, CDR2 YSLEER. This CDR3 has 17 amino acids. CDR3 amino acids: CASSVDRGRRAYNEQFF. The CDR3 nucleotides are TGCGCCAGCAGCGTCGACAGGGGCCGACGCGCCTACAATGAGCAGTTCTTC.

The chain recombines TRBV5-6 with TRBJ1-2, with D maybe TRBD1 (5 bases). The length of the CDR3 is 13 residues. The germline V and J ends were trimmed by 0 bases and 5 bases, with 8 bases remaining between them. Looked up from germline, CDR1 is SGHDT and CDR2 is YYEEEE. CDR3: CASSLEGTYGYTF. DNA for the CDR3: TGTGCCAGCAGCTTGGAGGGGACTTATGGCTACACCTTC. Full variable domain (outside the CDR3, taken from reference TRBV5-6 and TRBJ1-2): DAGVTQSPTHLIKTRGQQVTLRCSPKSGHDTVSWYQQALGQGPQFIFQYYEEEERQRGNFPDRFSGHQFPNYSSELNVNALLLGDSALYLCASSLEGTYGYTFGSGTRLTVV.

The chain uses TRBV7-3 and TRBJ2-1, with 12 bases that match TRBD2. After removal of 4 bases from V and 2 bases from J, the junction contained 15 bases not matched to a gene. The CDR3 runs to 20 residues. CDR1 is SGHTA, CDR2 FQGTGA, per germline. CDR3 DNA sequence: TGTGCCAGCAGCTCCACTAGCTTTTCTAGCGGGAGGGTCCCCTACAATGAGCAGTTCTTC. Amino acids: CASSSTSFSSGRVPYNEQFF.

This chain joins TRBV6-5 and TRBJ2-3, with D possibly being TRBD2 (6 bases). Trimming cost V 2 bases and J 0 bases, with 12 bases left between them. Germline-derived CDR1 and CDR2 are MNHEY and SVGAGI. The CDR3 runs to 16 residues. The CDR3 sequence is CASSYRRAESTDTQYF. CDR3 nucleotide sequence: TGTGCCAGCAGTTACAGGAGGGCTGAAAGCACAGATACGCAGTATTTT.